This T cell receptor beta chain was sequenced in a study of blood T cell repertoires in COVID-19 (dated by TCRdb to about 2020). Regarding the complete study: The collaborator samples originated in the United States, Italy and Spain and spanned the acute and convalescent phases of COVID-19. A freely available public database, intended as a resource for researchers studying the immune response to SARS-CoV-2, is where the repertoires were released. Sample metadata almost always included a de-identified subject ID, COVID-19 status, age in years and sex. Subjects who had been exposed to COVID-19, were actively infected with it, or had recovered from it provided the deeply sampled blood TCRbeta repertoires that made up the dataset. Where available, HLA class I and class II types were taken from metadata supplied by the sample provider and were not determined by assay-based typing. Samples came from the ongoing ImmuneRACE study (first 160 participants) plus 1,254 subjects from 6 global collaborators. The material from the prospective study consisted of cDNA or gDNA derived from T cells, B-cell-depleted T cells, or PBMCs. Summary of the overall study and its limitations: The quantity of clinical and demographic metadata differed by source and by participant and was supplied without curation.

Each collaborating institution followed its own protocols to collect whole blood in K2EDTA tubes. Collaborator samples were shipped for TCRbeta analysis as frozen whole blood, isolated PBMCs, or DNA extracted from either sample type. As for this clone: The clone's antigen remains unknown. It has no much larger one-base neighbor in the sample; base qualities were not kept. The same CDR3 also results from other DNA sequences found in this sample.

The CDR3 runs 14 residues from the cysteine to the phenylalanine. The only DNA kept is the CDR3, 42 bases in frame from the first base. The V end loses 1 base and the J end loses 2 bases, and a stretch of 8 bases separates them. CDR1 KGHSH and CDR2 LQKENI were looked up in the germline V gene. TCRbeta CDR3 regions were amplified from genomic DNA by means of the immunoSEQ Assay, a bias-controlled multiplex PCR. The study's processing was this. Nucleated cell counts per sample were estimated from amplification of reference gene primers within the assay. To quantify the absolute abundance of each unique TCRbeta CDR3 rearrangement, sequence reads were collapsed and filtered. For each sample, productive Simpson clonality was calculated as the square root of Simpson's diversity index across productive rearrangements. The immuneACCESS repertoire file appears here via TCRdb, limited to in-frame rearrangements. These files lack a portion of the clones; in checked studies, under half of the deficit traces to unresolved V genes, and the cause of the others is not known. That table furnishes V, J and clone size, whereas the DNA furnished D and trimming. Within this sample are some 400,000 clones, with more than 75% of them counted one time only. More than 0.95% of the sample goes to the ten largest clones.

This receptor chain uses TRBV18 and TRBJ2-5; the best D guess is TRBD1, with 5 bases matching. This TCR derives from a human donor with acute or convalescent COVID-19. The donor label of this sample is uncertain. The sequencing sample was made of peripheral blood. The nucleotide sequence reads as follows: TGTGCCAGCTCACCACGGGGCCAGCAAGAGACCCAGTACTTC. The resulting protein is CASSPRGQQETQYF.